These 22 T cell receptor beta chains share one sample of origin, sequenced in a study of cytomegalovirus exposure and HLA in healthy donors. Primers for the PCR totalled 60 Vbeta and 13 Jbeta. Assay: immunoSEQ multiplex PCR; the TCRdb copy retains only in-frame clones and omits some. The sample lists about 110,000 clones; 75% were seen once. Sequencing used PBMCs. All receptors come from a man aged 35-49 years in good health and CMV-seronegative.

This clone was seen a single time. J is TRBJ1-1 and V is TRBV27; the D gene is possibly TRBD1 (5 bases). The CDR3 sequence is 13 residues long. V lost 2 bases to trimming and J lost 2 bases, with 6 bases between them. The germline V gene has CDR1 MNHEY and CDR2 SMNVEV (reference sequence). The CDR3 bases are TGTGCCAGCAGTTTACAGGGCAACACTGAAGCTTTCTTT. Its protein product is CASSLQGNTEAFF.

The chain employs TRBV5-1 and TRBJ1-1, with a possible D match to TRBD1 (6 bases). This CDR3 region has 14 residues. Looked up from germline, CDR1 is SGHRS and CDR2 is YFSETQ. V was shortened by 6 bases and J by 5 bases, with 17 bases between the two germline ends. The CDR3 DNA is TGCGCCAGCACCTTTCGCCAGGGGAAGACTGAAGCTTTCTTT. Protein: CASTFRQGKTEAFF.

In its sample, this clone was seen a few times. The chain combines TRBV21-1 with TRBJ2-1; the D call in the table, TRBD2, was not verified against the DNA. TRBV21-1 is given as a pseudogene. CDR3 size: 15 residues. The CDR3 DNA is TGTGCCAGCCTTGTTAGGCGGGGGAGATACAATGAGCAGTTCTTC. Amino acids: CASLVRRGRYNEQFF.

This clone was seen only a few times. The chain employs TRBV27 and TRBJ1-5; D gene unclear. V lost 0 bases to trimming and J lost 7 bases, with 13 bases between them. The CDR3 loop spans 15 amino acids. Germline-derived CDR1 and CDR2 are MNHEY and SMNVEV (reference sequence). The CDR3 spells CASSLSAGMGQPQHF. The CDR3 region has the DNA TGTGCCAGCAGTTTATCGGCGGGGATGGGACAGCCCCAGCATTTT.

The chain carries TRBV18 and TRBJ2-2; 13 bases align to TRBD2. CDR1 and CDR2 (germline): KGHSH, LQKENI. The CDR3 covers 15 residues. The V segment lost 7 bases and the J segment 5 bases; nucleotides outside the gene matches: 4. The CDR3 nucleotides read TGTGCCAGCTATCCGGGACTAGCGGGGACCGGGGAGCTGTTTTTT. Its protein is CASYPGLAGTGELFF.

The V call is TRBV5-1, the J call TRBJ2-6; TRBD2 aligns across 14 bases. Germline V lookup: CDR1 SGHRS, CDR2 YFSETQ. The CDR3 length is 18 residues. The J segment lost 0 bases and the V segment lost 4 bases, leaving 3 bases of the junction unmatched. CDR3 in DNA: TGCGCCAGCAGCCGGACTAGCGGGGGGACCTCTGGGGCCAACGTCCTGACTTTC. Translating it yields CASSRTSGGTSGANVLTF.

This chain joins TRBV4-2 and TRBJ2-1; 10 nucleotides align to TRBD2. CDR3 length: 17 residues. V lost 0 bases and J lost 6; bases outside the gene matches: 8. Germline V lookup: CDR1 LGHNA, CDR2 YNFKEQ. The CDR3 loop is CASSQDPSGGALNEQFF. The DNA of the CDR3 is TGTGCCAGCAGCCAAGATCCGAGCGGGGGGGCCCTCAATGAGCAGTTCTTC.

The rearrangement joins TRBV2 to TRBJ2-5, with 15 bases lining up with TRBD2. Near its end, the DNA agrees better with TRBJ2-7, so the J call may be wrong. CDR1 is SNHLY, CDR2 FYNNEI, per germline. The CDR3 spans 16 residues. CDR3 sequence: CASSEWTSGGAYEQYF. For the CDR3, the DNA is TGTGCCAGCAGTGAATGGACTAGCGGGGGGGCCTACGAGCAGTACTTC.

V is TRBV25-1 and J is TRBJ2-7, with D perhaps matching TRBD2 (6 bases). Trimming cost V 2 bases and J 0 bases, with 11 bases left between them. This CDR3 is 15 amino acids long. Germline V CDR1 and CDR2: MGHDK, SYGVNS. The CDR3 is CASSEGGVSSYEQYF. The CDR3 DNA follows: TGTGCCAGCAGTGAAGGCGGGGTGAGCTCCTACGAGCAGTACTTC.

The chain recombines TRBV5-1 with TRBJ2-7; 10 nucleotides align to TRBD1. CDR1 SGHRS and CDR2 YFSETQ come from the germline V gene. The CDR3 covers 16 residues. V was clipped by 3 bases and J by 0 bases; unmatched bases: 6. The CDR3: CASSSPGQGPSYEQYF. DNA for the CDR3: TGCGCCAGCAGCTCGCCGGGACAGGGGCCCTCCTACGAGCAGTACTTC.

V gene TRBV6-1 combines with J gene TRBJ1-5; D is unresolved. The CDR3 totals 13 residues. The germline CDR1 and CDR2 sequences are MNHNS and SASEGT. The V end lost 7 bases, the J end lost 6 bases, and 13 bases lay between the germline ends. The CDR3 sequence: CASMESASQPQHF. For the CDR3, the DNA is TGTGCCAGCATGGAGTCAGCCTCTCAGCCCCAGCATTTT.

This clone was detected only once. The chain has TRBV5-6 and TRBJ2-7; 9 bases agree with TRBD2. The CDR3 is 16 residues long. The V gene end was trimmed by 0 bases and the J gene end by 2 bases; junction bases not matched to a gene: 6. Per the germline V gene, CDR1 is SGHDT and CDR2 is YYEEEE. CDR3 sequence: CASSLGGLAGTYEQYF. As DNA, the CDR3 is TGTGCCAGCAGCTTGGGAGGGCTAGCGGGAACCTACGAGCAGTACTTC.

This clone turned up a few times. The chain has TRBV9 and TRBJ1-6; D is unclear. Germline V lookup: CDR1 SGDLS, CDR2 YYNGEE. V dropped 1 base and J dropped 4 bases, with 6 bases sitting between them. The CDR3 extends over 14 amino acids. The DNA for the CDR3 is TGTGCCAGCAGCGTAACAGCATATAATTCACCCCTCCACTTT. Protein: CASSVTAYNSPLHF.

This chain links TRBV5-6 with TRBJ2-3; D gene ambiguous. This CDR3 has 16 residues. Per germline, CDR1 SGHDT and CDR2 YYEEEE. V was clipped by 1 base and J by 2 bases, with 14 bases between them. CDR3 region: CASSLKIQATTDTQYF. As DNA, the CDR3 is TGTGCCAGCAGCTTGAAGATCCAGGCCACCACAGATACGCAGTATTTT.

The sample holds one count of this clone. This chain links TRBV9 with TRBJ2-3; 8 bases are a match to TRBD2. V trimming: 0 bases; J trimming: 0 bases; junction bases outside the gene matches: 3. The CDR3 extends over 16 amino acids. Germline loops: CDR1 SGDLS, CDR2 YYNGEE. CDR3 in DNA: TGTGCCAGCAGCGTAGGTAGCGGGACTAGCACAGATACGCAGTATTTT. Its translation: CASSVGSGTSTDTQYF.

This sequence joins TRBV27 and TRBJ2-1; tentatively, D is TRBD2 (6 bases). The germline V gene encodes CDR1 MNHEY and CDR2 SMNVEV (reference sequence). This CDR3 region has 15 residues. V was pared by 0 bases and J by 6 bases, with 12 bases between. CDR3 protein: CASSLSVGAGNEQFF. CDR3 nucleotide sequence: TGTGCCAGCAGTTTATCCGTCGGAGCGGGCAATGAGCAGTTCTTC.

This clone was found once. V gene TRBV2 combines with J gene TRBJ2-1; 7 bases are a match to TRBD2. The CDR3 runs 15 residues. The V segment lost 7 bases and the J segment 4 bases; nucleotides outside the gene matches: 10. CDR1 and CDR2 from the germline V gene are SNHLY and FYNNEI. The CDR3 DNA sequence: TGTGCCAGCAAGACGGGACTACCACCGTACAATGAGCAGTTCTTC. It is translated as CASKTGLPPYNEQFF.

CDR3 DNA: TGCGCCAGCAGCTTGGGAGGGAACACTGAAGCTTTCTTT. Translating it yields CASSLGGNTEAFF. The chain is built from TRBV5-1 and TRBJ1-1; D remains unclear. Trimming cost V 0 bases and J 1 base, with 4 bases left between them. Looked up from germline, CDR1 is SGHRS and CDR2 is YFSETQ. The CDR3 length is 13 residues.

The chain employs TRBV14 and TRBJ1-3; D perhaps matches TRBD1 (5 bases). Trimming pared 1 base from V and 2 bases from J, leaving 12 bases between. In germline, CDR1 is SGHDN, CDR2 FVKESK. This CDR3 region has 16 residues. The CDR3 coding sequence is TGTGCCAGCAGCCAAGGGGGCGGACACACTGGAAACACCATATATTTT. Translation: CASSQGGGHTGNTIYF.

V is TRBV18 and J is TRBJ2-7, with 7 nucleotides matching TRBD1. The V gene end was trimmed by 4 bases and the J gene end by 3 bases; junction bases not matched to a gene: 9. Per the germline V gene, CDR1 is KGHSH and CDR2 is LQKENI. This CDR3 is built from 15 residues. The CDR3 coding sequence is TGTGCCAGCTCACTCTTCCGGGACAGAAACTACGAGCAGTACTTC. Its protein is CASSLFRDRNYEQYF.

This chain links TRBV7-6 with TRBJ1-2; D may be TRBD1 (5 bases). The CDR3 has 12 amino acids. Trimming took off 2 bases at V and 10 bases at J, with 11 bases between the two ends. CDR1 SGHVS and CDR2 FNYEAQ come from the germline V gene. The CDR3 nucleotides are TGTGCCAGCAGCTTATATGGGGGGGACTACACCTTC. Translating it yields CASSLYGGDYTF.

V gene TRBV6-5 combines with J gene TRBJ2-3; tentatively, D is TRBD2 (7 bases). CDR1 is MNHEY, CDR2 SVGAGI, per germline. V lost 10 bases and J 4 bases, leaving 21 bases between the germline ends. The CDR3 runs 15 residues. This chain's CDR3 is CATKGGAVGSDTQYF. CDR3 DNA sequence: TGTGCCACAAAGGGGGGGGCCGTTGGGTCAGATACGCAGTATTTT.